Sequencing of this TCR beta chain was carried out in a study of shared clonotypes between healthy human individuals. Sequencing used immunoSEQ multiplex PCR; TCRdb keeps in-frame clones, though not all of them. The sample has approximately 2,000,000 clones; around 93% are singletons. Positive CCR7 selection of CD45RO-negative cells yielded the naive CD8 cells, and terminally differentiated effector memory CD45RA+ cells were excluded. This clone was observed a single time. This specimen includes other DNA sequences encoding the same CDR3. Germline CDR1 SGDLS, CDR2 YYNGEE. The CDR3 has 14 residues. V shed 0 bases and J shed 2 bases, with 8 bases lying between them.

The receptor comes from a man aged 18 to 29 in good health. Some clones in this sample may be carry-over from other donors' samples. The chain employs TRBV9 and TRBJ2-5; no clear D gene. The sequenced sample consisted of naive CD8+ T cells from PBMCs. Here the CDR3 reads CASSVGRPQETQYF. In nucleotides, the CDR3 is TGTGCCAGCAGCGTAGGCCGGCCTCAAGAGACCCAGTACTTC.